The clone carrying this T cell receptor beta chain appeared many times. Its target is unknown. The sample comes from a study of CD8 T cells in ankylosing spondylitis. General study results and limits: In reactive arthritis synovial fluid and blood, some motif variants had been reported before.

Quantitative 5'-RACE was performed with molecular barcodes, and it yielded the TCR beta libraries. TCRdb reprocessed the 5' RACE reads with MiXCR, giving one entry per CDR3 protein. The data contain some 220,000 distinct CDR3 sequences, about 11% of them singletons. The clonotype originates from a male donor with ankylosing spondylitis or in good health (not recorded which). The specimen sequenced was blood, either unsorted or a sorted T cell fraction (not recorded which).

The CDR3 spells CSARRPGERDTQYF. The CDR3 DNA reads as TGCAGTGCTAGGAGGCCCGGGGAGCGCGATACGCAGTATTTT. The chain links TRBV20-1 to TRBJ2-3, with a weak D call TRBD2 (5 bases). Germline V lookup: CDR1 DFQATT, CDR2 SNEGSKA (reference sequence). The CDR3 length is 14 residues. The V end lost 3 bases, the J end lost 6 bases, and 16 bases lay between the germline ends.